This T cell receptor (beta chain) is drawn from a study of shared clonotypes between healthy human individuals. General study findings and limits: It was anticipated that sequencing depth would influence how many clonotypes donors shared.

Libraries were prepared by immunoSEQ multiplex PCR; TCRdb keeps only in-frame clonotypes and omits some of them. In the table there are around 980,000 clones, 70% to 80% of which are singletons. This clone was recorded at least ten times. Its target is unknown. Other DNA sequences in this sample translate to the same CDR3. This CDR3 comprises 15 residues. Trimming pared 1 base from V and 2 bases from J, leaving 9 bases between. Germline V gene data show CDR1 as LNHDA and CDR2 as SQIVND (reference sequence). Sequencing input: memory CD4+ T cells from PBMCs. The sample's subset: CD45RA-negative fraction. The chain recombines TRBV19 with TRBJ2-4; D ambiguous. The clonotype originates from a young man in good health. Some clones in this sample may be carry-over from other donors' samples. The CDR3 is CASSIGAGTKNIQYF. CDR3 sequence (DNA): TGTGCCAGTAGTATAGGTGCAGGTACCAAAAACATTCAGTACTTC.